The 16 T cell receptor beta chains listed next were all sequenced from one sample in a study of T cells in Graves' hyperthyroidism and ophthalmopathy. TCR beta CDR3 sequences were amplified from RNA transcripts. With the HTBI primer set, the TCR CDR3 went through a first round of RT-PCR. TCRdb redid the calling of the multiplex PCR reads with MiXCR, one entry per CDR3 protein. The sample has under 300,000 distinct CDR3 sequences; more than 10% are singletons. The sequencing sample was made of blood. These receptors were obtained from a woman aged 25-40 years with Graves' hyperthyroidism that later progressed to Graves' ophthalmopathy.

Note on this clonotype: A single base separates this from a much larger clone, so it may be a read error. Here the CDR3 DNA reads TGTGCCAGCAGTGTGGGACTAGCGGATTACAATGAGCGGTTCTTC. Translating gives CASSVGLADYNERFF. The chain couples TRBV6-4 to TRBJ2-1; 11 bases are shared with TRBD2. CDR1 and CDR2 (germline): MRHNA, SNTAGT. The CDR3 sequence is 15 residues long.

This clonotype came up a few times. A much larger clone sits a single nucleotide away, making a read error possible. The CDR3 region is CASSPVAGNNGYTF. Written as DNA, the CDR3 is TGTGCCAGCAGTCCAGTAGCGGGGAATAATGGCTACACCTTC. The rearrangement uses TRBV27 and TRBJ1-2, with D uncertain. The CDR3 totals 14 residues. Germline values: CDR1 MNHEY, CDR2 SMNVEV (reference sequence). V lost 5 bases and J 6 bases, leaving 16 bases between the germline ends.

This clonotype was counted at least ten times. The V call is TRBV7-2, the J call TRBJ2-7; 10 bases are shared with TRBD2. The CDR3 has 14 residues. Trimming removed 4 bases from V and 5 bases from J; junction bases left unmatched: 5. Per germline, CDR1 SGHTA and CDR2 FQGNSA. CDR3 sequence: CASSSILAGDEQYF. CDR3 DNA sequence: TGTGCCAGCAGCTCAATTCTAGCGGGAGACGAGCAGTACTTC.

This clonotype was picked up a small number of times. The chain recombines TRBV7-8 with TRBJ2-2; a possible D gene is TRBD2 (5 bases). Trimming removed 5 bases at V and 5 bases at J, with 12 bases between. The CDR3 length is 14 residues. From germline, CDR1 is SGHVS and CDR2 FQNEAQ. CDR3 in amino acids: CASSQRPGTGELFF. The DNA for the CDR3 is TGTGCCAGCAGCCAAAGGCCGGGGACCGGGGAGCTGTTTTTT.

This clonotype was picked up many times. The chain is built from TRBV19 and TRBJ2-5; D is undetermined. Germline-derived CDR1 and CDR2 are LNHDA and SQIVND (reference sequence). Trimming removed 4 bases from V and 3 bases from J, with 6 bases in between. CDR3 length: 12 residues. The CDR3 protein is CASSRAEETQYF. The DNA of the CDR3 is TGTGCCAGTAGTAGGGCGGAAGAGACCCAGTACTTC.

The table lists this clonotype with many counts. The genes are TRBV20-1 and TRBJ2-7; TRBD2 agrees at 15 bases. The CDR3 is made up of 14 amino acids. Per germline, CDR1 DFQATT and CDR2 SNEGSKA (reference sequence). Trimming took 5 bases from V and 6 from J; bases not matched to a gene: 5. The CDR3 region has the DNA TGCAGTGCTCTCAGGACTAGCGGGAGGGTCGAGCAGTACTTC. Its translation: CSALRTSGRVEQYF.

This clonotype was seen many times. V and J are TRBV6-2 or TRBV6-3 and TRBJ1-1, with a possible D match to TRBD1 (5 bases). Germline V CDR1 and CDR2: MNHEY, SVGEGT. Trimming took 7 bases from V and 6 from J, leaving 15 bases between them. There are 13 residues in the CDR3. The CDR3 sequence is CASKLGGGPEAFF. The CDR3 DNA reads TGTGCCAGCAAATTAGGCGGGGGACCTGAAGCTTTCTTT.

The table lists this clonotype with many counts. This chain's CDR3 is CASSPRRQGVRGGYTF. Here the CDR3 DNA reads TGTGCCAGCAGTCCCCGGCGGCAGGGTGTTAGGGGTGGCTACACCTTC. The V and J genes are TRBV5-8 and TRBJ1-2; D might be TRBD1 (5 bases). Deletions cut 5 bases from V and 7 bases from J, with 24 bases between. This CDR3 has 16 residues. The germline gives CDR1 SGHTS, CDR2 YDEGEE.

This clonotype has a count of ten or more. The chain recombines TRBV7-9 with TRBJ1-2, with 7 bases fitting TRBD1. J lost 6 bases, V lost 4 bases, and 2 bases had no gene match. Germline CDR1 reads SEHNR; CDR2 reads FQNEAQ (reference sequence). The CDR3 runs to 12 residues. The CDR3 sequence is CASSYRGDGYTF. In DNA form, the CDR3 reads TGTGCCAGCAGCTACAGGGGTGATGGCTACACCTTC.

This clonotype turned up a few times. The V and J genes are TRBV5-4 and TRBJ2-5, with 9 bases identical to TRBD2. The germline V gene encodes CDR1 SGHNT and CDR2 YYREEE (reference sequence). The CDR3 is 15 amino acids. The ends lost 0 bases at V and 5 bases at J; junction bases unmatched: 5. CDR3 nucleotides: TGTGCCAGCAGCTTGGCAGTAGCGGGAGAGGAGACCCAGTACTTC. Translating it yields CASSLAVAGEETQYF.

This clonotype showed up many times. The V and J genes are TRBV2 and TRBJ2-7; tentative D call: TRBD2 (6 bases). In germline, CDR1 is SNHLY, CDR2 FYNNEI. This CDR3 is 14 amino acids long. Trimming left V 8 bases short and J 6 bases short, with 20 bases between. The CDR3 DNA sequence: TGTGCCAGCTTGTCTCAGGGAGGACGCGGCGAGCAGTACTTC. It codes for CASLSQGGRGEQYF.

There are a few counts of this clonotype. The rearrangement links TRBV20-1 to TRBJ2-3; D may be TRBD1 or TRBD2 (5 bases each). The V end lost 2 bases, the J end lost 2 bases, and 8 bases lay between the germline ends. Germline CDR1 is DFQATT and CDR2 is SNEGSKA (reference sequence). This CDR3 is 13 amino acids long. The CDR3: CSARTGPTDTQYF. In DNA form, the CDR3 reads TGCAGTGCTAGAACGGGGCCCACAGATACGCAGTATTTT.

The sample holds many counts of this clonotype. The chain couples TRBV5-6 to TRBJ1-1; the D gene is possibly TRBD1 (6 bases). V gave up 4 bases and J gave up 11 bases, with 15 bases separating them. Germline assignment: CDR1 SGHDT and CDR2 YYEEEE. The CDR3 runs to 12 residues. The CDR3: CASSRDRLVAFF. The CDR3 coding sequence is TGTGCCAGCAGCAGAGACAGGTTGGTTGCTTTCTTT.

With respect to this clonotype: An end of the junction does not agree with germline; a read error may underlie this. The gene calls are TRBV4-2 and TRBJ1-4; 7 bases are shared with TRBD1. This CDR3 has 16 residues. Germline-derived CDR1 and CDR2 are LGHNA and YNFKEQ. CDR3 in amino acids: CASRQDPDRDDEKLFF. CDR3 DNA: TGTGCCAGCCGCCAAGATCCAGACAGGGATGATGAAAAACTGTTTTTT.

This clonotype has a count of ten or more. The rearrangement uses TRBV4-2 and TRBJ2-7, with D perhaps assigned TRBD1 or TRBD2 (6 bases each). The ends were cut back, 0 bases at V and 2 bases at J, with 14 bases in the middle. Germline values: CDR1 LGHNA, CDR2 YNFKEQ. This CDR3 is 16 amino acids long. For the CDR3, the DNA is TGTGCCAGCAGCCAAGATTGGGGGGACACTACCTACGAGCAGTACTTC. It specifies CASSQDWGDTTYEQYF.

This clonotype was counted ten times or more. This chain uses TRBV6-2 or TRBV6-3 with TRBJ2-7; 9 positions agree with TRBD2. V trimming: 2 bases; J trimming: 4 bases; junction bases outside the gene matches: 6. The germline V gene has CDR1 MNHEY and CDR2 SVGEGT. The CDR3 covers 15 residues. The CDR3 spells CASSYGLREGYEQYF. CDR3 nucleotides: TGTGCCAGCAGTTACGGCCTGCGGGAGGGATACGAGCAGTACTTC.